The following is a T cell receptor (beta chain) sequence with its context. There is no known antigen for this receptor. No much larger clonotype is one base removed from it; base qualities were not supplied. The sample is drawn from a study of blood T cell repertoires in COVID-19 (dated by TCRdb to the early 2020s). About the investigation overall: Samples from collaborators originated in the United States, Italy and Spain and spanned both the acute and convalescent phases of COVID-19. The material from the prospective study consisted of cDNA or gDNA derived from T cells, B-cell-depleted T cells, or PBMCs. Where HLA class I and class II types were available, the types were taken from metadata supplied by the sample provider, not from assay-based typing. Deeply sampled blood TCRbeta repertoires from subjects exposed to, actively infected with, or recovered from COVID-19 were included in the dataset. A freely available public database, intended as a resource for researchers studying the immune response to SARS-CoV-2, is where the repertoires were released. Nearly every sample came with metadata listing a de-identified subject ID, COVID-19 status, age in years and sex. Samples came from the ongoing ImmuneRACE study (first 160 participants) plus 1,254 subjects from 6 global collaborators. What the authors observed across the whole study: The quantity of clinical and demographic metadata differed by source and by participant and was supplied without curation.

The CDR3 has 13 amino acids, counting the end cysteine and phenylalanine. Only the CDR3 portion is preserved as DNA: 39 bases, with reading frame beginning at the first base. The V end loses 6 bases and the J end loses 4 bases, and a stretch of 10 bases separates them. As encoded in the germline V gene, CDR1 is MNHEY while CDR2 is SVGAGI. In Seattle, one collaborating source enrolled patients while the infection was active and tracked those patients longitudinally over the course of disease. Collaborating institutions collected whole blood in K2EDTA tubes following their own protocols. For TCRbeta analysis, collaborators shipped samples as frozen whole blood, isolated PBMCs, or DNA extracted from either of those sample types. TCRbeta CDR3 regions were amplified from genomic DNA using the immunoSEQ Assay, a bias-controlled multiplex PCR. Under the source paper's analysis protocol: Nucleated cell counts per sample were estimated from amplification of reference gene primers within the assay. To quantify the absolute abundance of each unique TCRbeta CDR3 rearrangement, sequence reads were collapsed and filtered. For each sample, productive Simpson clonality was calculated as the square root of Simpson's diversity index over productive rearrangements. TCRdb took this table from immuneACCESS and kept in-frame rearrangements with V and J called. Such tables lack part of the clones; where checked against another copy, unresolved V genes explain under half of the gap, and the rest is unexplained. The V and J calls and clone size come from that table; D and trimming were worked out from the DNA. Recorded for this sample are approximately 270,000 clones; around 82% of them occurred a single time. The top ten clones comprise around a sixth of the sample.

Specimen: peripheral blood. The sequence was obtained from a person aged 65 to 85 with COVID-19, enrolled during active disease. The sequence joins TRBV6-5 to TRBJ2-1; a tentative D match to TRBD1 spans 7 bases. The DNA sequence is TGTGCCAGCAGGACAGGGAGGTACAATGAGCAGTTCTTC. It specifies CASRTGRYNEQFF.